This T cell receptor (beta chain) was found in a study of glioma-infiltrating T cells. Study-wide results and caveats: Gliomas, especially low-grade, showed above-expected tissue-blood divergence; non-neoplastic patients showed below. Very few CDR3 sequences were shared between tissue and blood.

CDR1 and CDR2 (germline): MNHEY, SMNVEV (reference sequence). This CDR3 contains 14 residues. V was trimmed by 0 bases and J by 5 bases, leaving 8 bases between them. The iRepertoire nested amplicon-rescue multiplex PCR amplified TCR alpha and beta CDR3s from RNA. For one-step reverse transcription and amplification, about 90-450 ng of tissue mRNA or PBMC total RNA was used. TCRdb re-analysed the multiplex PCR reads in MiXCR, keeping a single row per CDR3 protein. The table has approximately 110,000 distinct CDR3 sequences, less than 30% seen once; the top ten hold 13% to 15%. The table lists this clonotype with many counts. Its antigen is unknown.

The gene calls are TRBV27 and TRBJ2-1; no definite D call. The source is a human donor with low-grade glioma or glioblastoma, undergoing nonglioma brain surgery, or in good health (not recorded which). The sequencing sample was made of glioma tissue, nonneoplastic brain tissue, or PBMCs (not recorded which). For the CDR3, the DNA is TGTGCCAGCAGTTTATCAGTCAGACACAATGAGCAGTTCTTC. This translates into CASSLSVRHNEQFF.